This passage covers 20 T cell receptor beta chains from one sample sequenced in a study of T-cell memory formation after mild COVID-19. MiXCR, applied by TCRdb to the 5' RACE reads, yields one record per CDR3 protein. The sample has 450,000 or so distinct CDR3 sequences; 20% are singletons. The specimen sequenced was PBMCs or a T cell subset sorted from them (not recorded which). Receptors originate from an adult woman who had mild COVID-19 (a few samples of this study predate the infection). Cell type and time point are not known.

The V and J genes are TRBV24-1 and TRBJ2-1; no clear D gene. CDR3 size: 15 residues. In germline, CDR1 is KGHDR, CDR2 SFDVKD. V lost 1 base to trimming and J lost 7 bases, with 13 bases between them. The CDR3: CATSDLGPGKNEQFF. Here the CDR3 DNA reads TGTGCCACCAGTGATTTAGGGCCGGGCAAAAATGAGCAGTTCTTC.

This clonotype came up a few times. The chain joins TRBV9 to TRBJ1-1; D unclear. Trimming pared 0 bases from V and 4 bases from J, leaving 7 bases between. The CDR3 is 13 residues long. Germline assignment: CDR1 SGDLS and CDR2 YYNGEE. CDR3 nucleotides: TGTGCCAGCAGCGTAGCTCCCGGCACTGAAGCTTTCTTT. The encoded protein is CASSVAPGTEAFF.

The chain couples TRBV5-5 to TRBJ2-7; D remains unclear. The V gene lost 7 bases and the J gene lost 2 bases, with 16 bases spanning the gap. Per the germline V gene, CDR1 is SGHKS and CDR2 is YYEKEE (reference sequence). The length of the CDR3 is 14 residues. Here the CDR3 reads CASLPTGGAYEQYF. CDR3 in DNA: TGTGCCAGCCTCCCCACCGGCGGTGCCTACGAGCAGTACTTC.

There are a few counts of this clonotype. This chain joins TRBV4-1 and TRBJ2-1, with D perhaps matching TRBD2 (7 bases). CDR3 size: 15 residues. From germline, CDR1 is MGHRA and CDR2 YSYEKL. V was shortened by 4 bases and J by 9 bases, with 19 bases between the two germline ends. CDR3 protein: CASSLGGLVYGEQFF. The CDR3 DNA follows: TGCGCCAGCAGCCTCGGGGGGCTAGTCTACGGTGAGCAGTTCTTC.

This chain uses TRBV5-1 with TRBJ2-3; 9 bases fit TRBD1. The V segment lost 8 bases and the J segment 4 bases; nucleotides outside the gene matches: 8. From germline, CDR1 is SGHRS and CDR2 YFSETQ. CDR3 length equals 14 residues. The DNA for the CDR3 is TGCGCCAGTACGGACAGGGGCAGGCCAGATACGCAGTATTTT. Translation: CASTDRGRPDTQYF.

This clonotype was counted a few times. This rearrangement joins TRBV29-1 to TRBJ1-2, with D uncertain. In germline, CDR1 is SQVTM, CDR2 ANQGSEA. The V end lost 0 bases, the J end lost 8 bases, and 10 bases lay between the germline ends. The CDR3 totals 12 residues. The CDR3 bases are TGCAGCGTTGAAGATCCCGGGGTGGGCTACACCTTC. Translated: CSVEDPGVGYTF.

The genes are TRBV7-9 and TRBJ2-7; D might be TRBD1 (5 bases). Per germline, CDR1 SEHNR and CDR2 FQNEAQ (reference sequence). The CDR3 runs 14 residues. The germline V and J ends were trimmed by 4 bases and 2 bases, with 12 bases remaining between them. CDR3 in DNA: TGTGCCAGCAGCTCGACAGCCCCCACCTACGAGCAGTACTTC. Protein sequence: CASSSTAPTYEQYF.

This clonotype turned up a few times. The chain links TRBV7-2 to TRBJ2-7, with 7 bases fitting TRBD2. Per germline, CDR1 SGHTA and CDR2 FQGNSA. This CDR3 has 15 amino acids. The V gene end was trimmed by 5 bases and the J gene end by 0 bases; junction bases not matched to a gene: 7. CDR3 sequence (DNA): TGTGCCAGCAGCGTCGGGACTACGAGCTCCTACGAGCAGTACTTC. Amino acid sequence: CASSVGTTSSYEQYF. The full variable domain, completed using reference TRBV7-2 and TRBJ2-7, is GAGVSQSPSNKVTEKGKDVELRCDPISGHTALYWYRQSLGQGLEFLIYFQGNSAPDKSGLPSDRFSAERTGGSVSTLTIQRTQQEDSAVYLCASSVGTTSSYEQYFGPGTRLTVT.

This clonotype came up a few times. V is TRBV7-3 and J is TRBJ1-1; D is ambiguous. The CDR3 is made up of 13 amino acids. Per germline, CDR1 SGHTA and CDR2 FQGTGA. V lost 2 bases to trimming and J lost 6 bases, with 10 bases between them. As DNA, the CDR3 is TGTGCCAGCAGCTTAGCCAGCTCTTCTGAAGCTTTCTTT. As protein: CASSLASSSEAFF.

The genes are TRBV5-1 and TRBJ1-5; unclear D gene. CDR3 length equals 15 residues. The germline gives CDR1 SGHRS, CDR2 YFSETQ. V lost 0 bases and J lost 2, with 9 bases in between. CDR3: CASSLDGSRNQPQHF. The CDR3 nucleotides are TGCGCCAGCAGCTTGGATGGGAGTCGCAATCAGCCCCAGCATTTT.

This clonotype was detected a few times. The rearrangement links TRBV14 to TRBJ2-5, with 13 bases aligning to TRBD2. Germline V gives CDR1 SGHDN, CDR2 FVKESK. The V gene end was trimmed by 1 base and the J gene end by 4 bases; junction bases not matched to a gene: 3. CDR3 length: 16 residues. The CDR3 DNA is TGTGCCAGCAGCCAAGGACTAGCGGGAGGAGGAGAGACCCAGTACTTC. It specifies CASSQGLAGGGETQYF.

The CDR3 spells CATRKDSGTSPLHF. DNA of the CDR3: TGTGCCACCAGGAAGGACAGCGGAACCTCACCCCTCCACTTT. The V gene is TRBV15, the J gene TRBJ1-6, with D maybe TRBD1 (6 bases). Trimming removed 6 bases from V and 10 bases from J, with 16 bases in between. CDR3 length: 14 amino acids. Germline assignment: CDR1 LNHNV and CDR2 YYDKDF (reference sequence).

This clonotype was recorded a few times. The rearrangement joins TRBV24-1 to TRBJ2-3; TRBD1 matches 7 bases. Trimming removed 6 bases from V and 5 bases from J; junction bases left unmatched: 13. The CDR3 spans 16 residues. CDR1 is KGHDR and CDR2 is SFDVKD in the germline V gene. The CDR3: CATSPTGEEGRDTQYF. The CDR3 DNA reads as TGTGCCACCAGTCCAACAGGGGAAGAGGGGAGAGATACGCAGTATTTT.

This clonotype was observed a few times. The chain combines TRBV7-9 with TRBJ1-1; 7 positions agree with TRBD1. The CDR3 contains 16 residues. Unmatched junction bases numbered 9, after V lost 5 bases and J lost 0 bases. CDR1 and CDR2 from the germline V gene are SEHNR and FQNEAQ (reference sequence). The CDR3 spells CASSPQTGLMNTEAFF. The CDR3 DNA reads TGTGCCAGCAGCCCCCAGACAGGGCTCATGAACACTGAAGCTTTCTTT.

This clonotype has just a few counts. J is TRBJ2-3 and V is TRBV25-1, with 10 positions matching TRBD2. With V trimmed by 4 bases and J by 0 bases, 7 bases remained unmatched. Germline V gene data show CDR1 as MGHDK and CDR2 as SYGVNS. The length of the CDR3 is 17 residues. In nucleotides, the CDR3 is TGTGCCAGCAGTGCCCGGACTAGCGGAACTAGCACAGATACGCAGTATTTT. Protein sequence: CASSARTSGTSTDTQYF.

V usage is TRBV11-3 and J usage is TRBJ2-5, with D perhaps TRBD2 (5 bases). The germline V gene has CDR1 SGHNT and CDR2 YENEEA. Trimming shortened V by 1 base and J by 1 base, and 10 bases separated the two germline ends. CDR3 length equals 15 residues. CDR3 in amino acids: CASSLGGSVQETQYF. CDR3 DNA sequence: TGTGCCAGCAGCTTAGGGGGTAGCGTCCAAGAGACCCAGTACTTC.

This chain joins TRBV7-2 and TRBJ2-1; D might be TRBD1 (6 bases). V was pared by 4 bases and J by 9 bases, with 10 bases between. The germline V gene has CDR1 SGHTA and CDR2 FQGNSA. The CDR3 length is 12 residues. The DNA for the CDR3 is TGTGCCAGCAGCTCCACGACAGGTGAGCAGTTCTTC. This codes for CASSSTTGEQFF.

The V call is TRBV20-1, the J call TRBJ2-6; D is unresolved. The CDR3 extends over 15 amino acids. CDR1 and CDR2 from the germline V gene are DFQATT and SNEGSKA (reference sequence). The V end was cut by 6 bases, the J end by 1 base, with 13 bases between. This CDR3 is CSAMLWGSGANVLTF. The CDR3 DNA sequence: TGCAGTGCAATGTTATGGGGATCTGGGGCCAACGTCCTGACTTTC.

This chain joins TRBV15 and TRBJ2-3; 7 positions agree with TRBD2. CDR3 length equals 16 residues. J was trimmed by 6 bases and V by 2 bases; bases with no gene match: 11. CDR1 is LNHNV, CDR2 YYDKDF, per germline (reference sequence). In DNA, the CDR3 is TGTGCCACCAGCAGAAGCGCGGGAGTCTCAGCTGATACGCAGTATTTT. Protein product: CATSRSAGVSADTQYF.

The V and J genes are TRBV9 and TRBJ2-5; weak D call: TRBD2 (5 bases). The CDR3 extends over 15 amino acids. With 3 bases removed from V and 4 bases from J, the gap between germline ends came to 16 bases. The V gene's germline CDR1 is SGDLS and CDR2 YYNGEE. DNA of the CDR3: TGTGCCAGCAGCGCCTCCCGGGGTGAGGTAGAGACCCAGTACTTC. It specifies CASSASRGEVETQYF.